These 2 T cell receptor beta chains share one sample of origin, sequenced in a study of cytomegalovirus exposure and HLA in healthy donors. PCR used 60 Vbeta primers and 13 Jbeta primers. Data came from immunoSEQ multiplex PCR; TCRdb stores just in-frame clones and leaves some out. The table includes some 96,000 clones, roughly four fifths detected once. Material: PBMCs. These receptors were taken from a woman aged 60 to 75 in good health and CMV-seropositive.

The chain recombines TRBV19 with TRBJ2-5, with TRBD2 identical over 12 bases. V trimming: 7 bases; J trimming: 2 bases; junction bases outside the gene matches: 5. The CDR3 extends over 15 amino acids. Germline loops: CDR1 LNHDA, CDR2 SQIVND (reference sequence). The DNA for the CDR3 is TGTGCCAGTAAACTAGCGGGAGGCGGACAAGAGACCCAGTACTTC. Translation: CASKLAGGGQETQYF. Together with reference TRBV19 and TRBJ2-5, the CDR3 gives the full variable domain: DGGITQSPKYLFRKEGQNVTLSCEQNLNHDAMYWYRQDPGQGLRLIYYSQIVNDFQKGDIAEGYSVSREKKESFPLTVTSAQKNPTAFYLCASKLAGGGQETQYFGPGTRLLVL.

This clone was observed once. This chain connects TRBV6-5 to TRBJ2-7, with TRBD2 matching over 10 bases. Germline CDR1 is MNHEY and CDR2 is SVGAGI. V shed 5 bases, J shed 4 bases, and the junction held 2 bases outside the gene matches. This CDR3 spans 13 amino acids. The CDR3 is CASSGGLAYEQYF. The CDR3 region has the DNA TGTGCCAGCAGTGGGGGACTAGCGTACGAGCAGTACTTC.